Presented here are 17 T cell receptor beta chains from one specimen sequenced in a study of blood T cell repertoires in COVID-19. The assay was immunoSEQ multiplex PCR, and TCRdb's table has in-frame clones only and misses some. The sample contains 150,000 to 200,000 clones, approximately 80% of which appear only once. The material sequenced was peripheral blood. These TCRs come from a human donor in a cohort sampled during active COVID-19.

The chain links TRBV23-1 to TRBJ1-2; the D gene is possibly TRBD1 (5 bases). TRBV23-1 is known as an ORF, though its function is uncertain. Trimming shortened V by 0 bases and J by 6 bases, and 20 bases separated the two germline ends. This CDR3 is 17 amino acids long. The CDR3 spells CASSQSGHLLSWNGYTF. In DNA, the CDR3 is TGCGCCAGCAGTCAATCAGGACACCTACTTTCCTGGAATGGCTACACCTTC.

The chain is built from TRBV9 and TRBJ2-7; 9 nucleotides align to TRBD1. With 2 bases clipped from V and 6 bases from J, the junction kept 9 bases outside the gene matches. The CDR3 runs to 15 residues. Per germline, CDR1 SGDLS and CDR2 YYNGEE. CDR3 sequence: CASSVGRDRDTEQYF. DNA of the CDR3: TGTGCCAGCAGCGTCGGCCGGGACAGGGATACCGAGCAGTACTTC.

Only one count was recorded for this clone. The V gene is TRBV7-6, the J gene TRBJ1-1; D unresolved. Germline lookup yields CDR1 SGHVS and CDR2 FNYEAQ. Trimming pared 0 bases from V and 4 bases from J, leaving 6 bases between. This CDR3 contains 13 residues. The CDR3 DNA sequence: TGTGCCAGCAGCTTAGCTGCGGGCACTGAAGCTTTCTTT. Translating gives CASSLAAGTEAFF.

The chain carries TRBV19 and TRBJ2-1, with 7 bases matching TRBD2. Germline trimming cut 3 bases from V and 10 bases from J; bases unmatched to any gene: 3. The V gene's germline CDR1 is LNHDA and CDR2 SQIVND (reference sequence). CDR3 size: 12 residues. The CDR3 region has the DNA TGTGCCAGTAGTATTAGGGGAGGGGAGCAGTTCTTC. It yields the protein CASSIRGGEQFF.

This clone was found a few times. The genes are TRBV7-9 and TRBJ2-3; 7 bases map to TRBD2. V gave up 5 bases and J gave up 1 base; unmatched junction bases: 6. Germline values: CDR1 SEHNR, CDR2 FQNEAQ (reference sequence). The CDR3 has 15 residues. The CDR3 DNA is TGTGCCAGCAGCCCCTACGCGGGGGGCACAGATACGCAGTATTTT. It translates to CASSPYAGGTDTQYF.

The genes are TRBV12-3 or TRBV12-4 and TRBJ2-7; 9 bases fit TRBD1. Trimming took 3 bases from V and 6 from J; bases not matched to a gene: 3. The CDR3 contains 13 residues. CDR3 protein: CASSLGTGIEQYF. The DNA of the CDR3 is TGTGCCAGCAGTTTGGGGACAGGGATCGAGCAGTACTTC.

This clone showed up just a few times. This chain uses TRBV19 with TRBJ2-1; 9 bases are a match to TRBD2. The length of the CDR3 is 18 residues. Trimming removed 1 base from V and 2 bases from J; junction bases left unmatched: 9. Per the germline V gene, CDR1 is LNHDA and CDR2 is SQIVND (reference sequence). The CDR3 loop reads CASSIGAASGKAYNEQFF. The CDR3 DNA is TGTGCCAGTAGTATAGGAGCGGCTAGCGGGAAGGCCTACAATGAGCAGTTCTTC.

A remark on this clone: The junction does not match germline at one end; this may be a read error. The rearrangement links TRBV6-5 to TRBJ2-1, with 7 positions matching TRBD1. CDR1 and CDR2 (germline): MNHEY, SVGAGI. This CDR3 is built from 14 residues. CDR3 residues: CASSPNDRDNEQFF. CDR3 DNA: TGTGCCAGCAGCCCAAACGACAGGGACAACGAGCAGTTCTTC.

V usage is TRBV6-5 and J usage is TRBJ2-7; D perhaps matches TRBD1 (7 bases). V was cut by 8 bases and J by 1 base, with 18 bases left in between. Germline CDR1 and CDR2: MNHEY and SVGAGI. The CDR3 sequence is 15 residues long. The CDR3 DNA reads as TGTGCCAGCCTCCGATCTGCAGGGGGGTCCTACGAGCAGTACTTC. It yields the protein CASLRSAGGSYEQYF.

This chain links TRBV2 with TRBJ1-6; 7 bases are a match to TRBD1. Germline CDR1 is SNHLY and CDR2 is FYNNEI. V lost 6 bases and J lost 7; bases outside the gene matches: 9. The CDR3 contains 15 residues. In nucleotides, the CDR3 is TGTGCCAGCAGGACGGACGGACAGGAGAATTCACCCCTCCACTTT. It is translated as CASRTDGQENSPLHF.

The chain has TRBV5-4 and TRBJ2-6, with D perhaps TRBD2 (5 bases). The CDR3 is 15 amino acids. V lost 1 base and J lost 2, with 7 bases in between. The germline V gene has CDR1 SGHNT and CDR2 YYREEE (reference sequence). The CDR3 nucleotides are TGTGCCAGCAGCTTGCCCGGGGCTGGGGCCAACGTCCTGACTTTC. Protein sequence: CASSLPGAGANVLTF. Filled out from reference TRBV5-4 and TRBJ2-6, the complete variable domain reads ETGVTQSPTHLIKTRGQQVTLRCSSQSGHNTVSWYQQALGQGPQFIFQYYREEENGRGNFPPRFSGLQFPNYSSELNVNALELDDSALYLCASSLPGAGANVLTFGAGSRLTVL.

The chain is built from TRBV10-2 and TRBJ2-1, with 13 bases fitting TRBD2. The CDR3 spans 14 residues. Germline values: CDR1 WSHSY, CDR2 SAAADI. J was trimmed by 13 bases and V by 8 bases; bases with no gene match: 11. The CDR3 coding sequence is TGCGCCAGCGACGACACTAGCGGGAGGGCTAATCAGTTCTTC. It encodes CASDDTSGRANQFF.

This chain links TRBV12-5 with TRBJ1-5; D call uncertain. Germline CDR1 LGHNT, CDR2 FRNRAP. The CDR3 extends over 16 amino acids. V shed 0 bases and J shed 1 base, with 10 bases lying between them. The CDR3: CASGLVVDFSNQPQHF. In nucleotides, the CDR3 is TGTGCTAGTGGTTTGGTGGTGGACTTCAGCAATCAGCCCCAGCATTTT.

The chain joins TRBV5-4 to TRBJ1-6, with D possibly being TRBD1 (5 bases). Germline V gene data show CDR1 as SGHNT and CDR2 as YYREEE (reference sequence). Deletions cut 5 bases from V and 10 bases from J, with 13 bases between. CDR3 size: 13 residues. The chain's CDR3 is CASSAGHGSPLHF. CDR3 sequence (DNA): TGTGCCAGCAGTGCTGGACACGGATCACCCCTCCACTTT.

This clone was counted only a few times. The chain joins TRBV7-2 to TRBJ2-7; D call uncertain. There are 13 residues in the CDR3. CDR1 SGHTA and CDR2 FQGNSA come from the germline V gene. The germline V and J ends were trimmed by 2 bases and 2 bases, with 7 bases remaining between them. CDR3 bases: TGTGCCAGCAGCTTACAGGCCCCCTACGAGCAGTACTTC. Translating it yields CASSLQAPYEQYF.

The V and J genes are TRBV7-9 and TRBJ2-1, with a tentative D call TRBD2 (5 bases). V dropped 3 bases and J dropped 6 bases, with 9 bases sitting between them. The CDR3 contains 13 residues. The V gene's germline CDR1 is SEHNR and CDR2 FQNEAQ (reference sequence). CDR3 residues: CASSLDRGNEQFF. The CDR3 bases are TGTGCCAGCAGCTTGGACCGGGGCAATGAGCAGTTCTTC.

The genes are TRBV27 and TRBJ1-2, with 10 bases lining up with TRBD1. The germline CDR1 and CDR2 sequences are MNHEY and SMNVEV (reference sequence). The J segment lost 4 bases and the V segment lost 5 bases, leaving 7 bases of the junction unmatched. CDR3 length: 15 amino acids. CDR3 DNA: TGTGCCAGCAGTCCTAGGACAGGGGGTCTCTATGGCTACACCTTC. Translated, it gives CASSPRTGGLYGYTF.